A selection of T cell receptor beta chains follows, all from one sample in a study of blood T cell repertoires in COVID-19. Data came from immunoSEQ multiplex PCR; TCRdb stores just in-frame clones and leaves some out. The table shows tens of thousands of clones, with about 82% occurring only once. Input material: peripheral blood. These receptors were taken from a woman aged 55-75 years with acute or convalescent COVID-19. The CDR3 runs from the conserved cysteine through the conserved F or W. Fields, in order: clone size, J gene, D gene, V gene, CDR3 DNA, CDR3 protein. The D gene is left open where the match is weak. Some rows have no size entry. The others give once, few or many, or a class for an expanded clone.

>.|TRBJ2-3|.|TRBV29-1
TGCAGCGTTGAAGAATATGGTCAGGGTGGCACAGATACGCAGTATTTT
CSVEEYGQGGTDTQYF
>.|TRBJ1-1|TRBD1|TRBV18
TGTGCCAGCTCACCCCCGTCGACAGGGGGCGATTTTACTTTCTTT
CASSPPSTGGDFTFF
>.|TRBJ1-6|TRBD1|TRBV7-9
TGTGCCAGCAGCTTAACCCTTGGACAGGGTATTTTTGATTCACCCCTCCACTTT
CASSLTLGQGIFDSPLHF
>.|TRBJ2-3|.|TRBV7-2
TGTGCCAGCAGCTTATATCGGCGAGGTCCAGATACGCAGTATTTT
CASSLYRRGPDTQYF
>.|TRBJ2-3|.|TRBV29-1
TGCAGCGTTGGGGGCGAGGGCACAGATACGCAGTATTTT
CSVGGEGTDTQYF
>.|TRBJ2-3|.|TRBV6-5
TGTGCCAGCAGTTGGAACAGGGTGCCAGATACGCAGTATTTT
CASSWNRVPDTQYF
>.|TRBJ1-1|.|TRBV28
TGTGCCATACAGGGTAGTTCCACTGAAGCTTTCTTT
CAIQGSSTEAFF
>.|TRBJ1-2|TRBD1|TRBV4-3
TGCGCCAGCAGCCGAGGGACAGGGGGTGGCTACACCTTC
CASSRGTGGGYTF
>.|TRBJ2-1|.|TRBV7-9
TGTGCCAGCAGCCCAGAGGTAAATGAGCAGTTCTTC
CASSPEVNEQFF
>.|TRBJ2-3|.|TRBV9
TGTGCCAGCAGCGTAGATCAGGGCCCACCGCTCACAGATACGCAGTATTTT
CASSVDQGPPLTDTQYF
>.|TRBJ1-1|TRBD1|TRBV10-3
TGTGCCATCAGGGGGACAGGGGGCGCAAGAGCTGAAGCTTTCTTT
CAIRGTGGARAEAFF
>.|TRBJ2-3|TRBD2|TRBV15
TGTGCCACCAGCAGATTAGCGGGGGCTAGGGCAGATACGCAGTATTTT
CATSRLAGARADTQYF
>.|TRBJ1-2|.|TRBV18
TGTGCCAGCTCACCACCCGGGTACTATGGCTACACCTTC
CASSPPGYYGYTF
>.|TRBJ2-2|.|TRBV10-2
TGCGCCAGCAGTGTTGCAGGGAAAGGAGGGGAGCTGTTTTTT
CASSVAGKGGELFF
>.|TRBJ1-6|TRBD1|TRBV27
TGTGCCAGCAGCCATGGCAGACAGGGGAATTCACCCCTCCACTTT
CASSHGRQGNSPLHF
>.|TRBJ1-5|.|TRBV19
TGTGCCAGTACAGCCCCACGGACAGTTAGCAATCAGCCCCAGCATTTT
CASTAPRTVSNQPQHF
>.|TRBJ1-2|TRBD1|TRBV2
TGTGCCAGCAGCGTGGGACAGGGTAGTTTGGGCTACACCTTC
CASSVGQGSLGYTF
>.|TRBJ1-5|TRBD1|TRBV7-8
TGTGCCAGCAGCTCAGGGACAGGCAATCAGCCCCAGCATTTT
CASSSGTGNQPQHF
>few|TRBJ2-5|TRBD2|TRBV5-1
TGCGCCAGCACCCCGAGCGGGGGGCTCGAGACCCAGTACTTC
CASTPSGGLETQYF
>few|TRBJ1-1|TRBD1|TRBV9
TGTGCCAGCAGCGCCAGACAGGGCACTGAAGCTTTCTTT
CASSARQGTEAFF
>once|TRBJ2-3|.|TRBV11-2
TGTGCCAGCAGCCCTACTAGCACAGATACGCAGTATTTT
CASSPTSTDTQYF
>.|TRBJ1-5|TRBD1|TRBV19
TGTGCCAGTAGTGGGGGACAGGGGAATAATCAGCCCCAGCATTTT
CASSGGQGNNQPQHF
>.|TRBJ1-1|.|TRBV18
TGTGCCAGCTCACCGGAACGTGGGAGGACTGAAGCTTTCTTT
CASSPERGRTEAFF
>.|TRBJ2-4|TRBD1|TRBV7-8
TGTGCCAGCAGCTTGTCCTATCGCGGGACAGGGGGAGCCAAAAACATTCAGTACTTC
CASSLSYRGTGGAKNIQYF
>once|TRBJ1-2|TRBD1|TRBV9
TGTGCCAGCAGCCCAAGTCAGGGGGCAGCTGGCTACACCTTC
CASSPSQGAAGYTF